The rows below give T cell receptor beta chains drawn from one sample of a study of CD4 T cells in relation to SARS-CoV-2 and coronaviruses. These TCRs are of unknown antigen specificity. The repertoire was sequenced with immunoSEQ multiplex PCR; TCRdb's copy has only in-frame clones and lacks some. The sample has more than 35,000 clones, about 80% seen once. The sequenced sample consisted of memory CD4+ T cells from PBMCs, cultured in vitro. These receptor sequences come from an adult with COVID-19. Each CDR3 is given with its conserved first and last residue. A D gene is named only where the DNA matches it firmly. Where a row states a size, it is once, few, many or the class of an expanded clone; other rows omit it.

J gene	V gene	D gene	clone size	CDR3 protein	CDR3 DNA
TRBJ1-3	TRBV5-6	-	-	CASSLIPGNTIYF	TGTGCCAGCAGCTTGATTCCTGGAAACACCATATATTTT
TRBJ1-1	TRBV6-1	-	-	CASSEVGNTEAFF	TGTGCCAGCAGTGAAGTTGGGAACACTGAAGCTTTCTTT
TRBJ1-1	TRBV14	TRBD1	few	CASDRGGFGTEAFF	TGTGCCAGCGACAGGGGTGGGTTCGGTACTGAAGCTTTCTTT
TRBJ1-4	TRBV30	-	-	CAWSPRSAQKLFF	TGTGCCTGGAGTCCCCGGTCAGCCCAAAAACTGTTTTTT
TRBJ2-3	TRBV6-2/TRBV6-3	TRBD2	few	CASSLTSGSTDTQYF	TGTGCCAGCAGTTTGACTAGCGGGAGCACAGATACGCAGTATTTT
TRBJ1-1	TRBV6-5	-	-	CASRRTVLNTEAFF	TGTGCCAGCAGGAGAACCGTACTGAACACTGAAGCTTTCTTT
TRBJ1-4	TRBV6-2/TRBV6-3	-	once	CASSYSWGRPQPNEKLFF	TGTGCCAGCAGTTACTCGTGGGGGCGCCCACAACCCAATGAAAAACTGTTTTTT
TRBJ2-7	TRBV7-3	-	-	CASSLSRGGEQYF	TGTGCCAGCAGCCTTTCCAGGGGAGGCGAGCAGTACTTC
TRBJ2-1	TRBV20-1	-	-	CSVSNEQFF	TGCAGTGTTTCAAATGAGCAGTTCTTC
TRBJ2-5	TRBV24-1	-	-	CATSDTHRRSRETQYF	TGTGCCACCAGTGATACCCATAGGCGTTCCCGGGAGACCCAGTACTTC
TRBJ2-5	TRBV11-2	-	-	CASSSRARETQYF	TGTGCCAGCAGCTCCAGGGCCCGAGAGACCCAGTACTTC
TRBJ2-1	TRBV12-5	-	-	CASGLAPRGSVGEQFF	TGTGCTAGTGGACTAGCCCCCCGGGGCTCGGTCGGTGAGCAGTTCTTC
TRBJ2-1	TRBV9	TRBD2	-	CASSVGTRISDEQFF	TGTGCCAGCAGCGTCGGGACTAGAATATCTGATGAGCAGTTCTTC
TRBJ1-2	TRBV28	-	-	CASSSTKDRGGYGYTF	TGTGCCAGCAGTTCCACCAAGGACAGAGGGGGTTATGGCTACACCTTC
TRBJ2-1	TRBV18	-	-	CATTALASPNNEQFF	TGTGCCACCACGGCCCTGGCTAGCCCTAACAATGAGCAGTTCTTC
TRBJ2-7	TRBV10-2	-	-	CASSDRGSSYEQYF	TGCGCCAGCAGTGATAGGGGCAGCTCCTACGAGCAGTACTTC
TRBJ1-1	TRBV28	TRBD1	-	CASSWSTGAFF	TGTGCCAGCAGTTGGTCGACAGGGGCTTTCTTT
TRBJ1-5	TRBV12-3/TRBV12-4	-	-	CASRLMSNQPQHF	TGTGCCAGCAGACTTATGAGCAATCAGCCCCAGCATTTT
TRBJ2-5	TRBV18	-	few	CASSSAQGPQETQYF	TGTGCCAGCTCATCAGCGCAGGGGCCCCAAGAGACCCAGTACTTC
TRBJ1-6	TRBV7-2	-	-	CASSLAQRPGSPLHF	TGTGCCAGCAGCTTAGCGCAGAGGCCAGGCTCACCCCTCCACTTT
TRBJ1-1	TRBV19	TRBD1	-	CASSPTGSPNTEAFF	TGTGCCAGTAGTCCGACAGGGTCTCCGAACACTGAAGCTTTCTTT